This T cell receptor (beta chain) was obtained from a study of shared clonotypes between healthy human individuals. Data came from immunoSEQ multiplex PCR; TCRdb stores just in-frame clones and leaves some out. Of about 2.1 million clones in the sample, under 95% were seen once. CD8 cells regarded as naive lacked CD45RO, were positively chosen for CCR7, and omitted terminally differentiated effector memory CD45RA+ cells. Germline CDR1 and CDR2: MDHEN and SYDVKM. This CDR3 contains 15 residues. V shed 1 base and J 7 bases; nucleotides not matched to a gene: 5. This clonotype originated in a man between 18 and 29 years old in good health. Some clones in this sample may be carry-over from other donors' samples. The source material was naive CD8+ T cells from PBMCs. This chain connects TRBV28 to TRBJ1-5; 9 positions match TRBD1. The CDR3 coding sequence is TGTGCCAGCAGTTTATTCGGACAGGGGTACCAGCCCCAGCATTTT. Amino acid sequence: CASSLFGQGYQPQHF.